This TCR beta chain was found in a study of control samples from healthy donors and cancer patients. The V end lost 3 bases, the J end lost 1 base, and 16 bases lay between the germline ends. CDR3 size: 16 residues. CDR1 is SGDLS and CDR2 is YYNGEE in the germline V gene. The data were produced by immunoSEQ multiplex PCR, yet TCRdb's version contains in-frame clones alone and is incomplete. The repertoire has 150,000 to 200,000 clones, around 90% of them found once; the top ten carry roughly 1.3%. This clonotype was sampled from a woman between 50 and 59 years old in good health. The chain is built from TRBV9 and TRBJ1-2; tentative D call: TRBD1 (6 bases). The specimen sequenced was blood. In nucleotides, the CDR3 is TGTGCCAGCAGCGAATTTCAGGGGTCGGGTAACTATGGCTACACCTTC. Amino acids: CASSEFQGSGNYGYTF. The full variable domain, with the rest looked up from reference TRBV9 and TRBJ1-2, is DSGVTQTPKHLITATGQRVTLRCSPRSGDLSVYWYQQSLDQGLQFLIQYYNGEERAKGNILERFSAQQFPDLHSELNLSSLELGDSALYFCASSEFQGSGNYGYTFGSGTRLTVV.